A selection of T cell receptor beta chains follows, all from one sample in a study of blood T cells in healthy people across ages. In TCRdb, the 5' RACE reads were re-called with MiXCR into one record per CDR3 protein. This sample has 780,000 or so distinct CDR3 sequences, with 20% to 30% found just once. These data were likewise used in another study, on T cells of mothers and their children.

Sequencing was carried out using blood. Receptor source: a boy younger than 18 in good health. CDR3s include the opening cysteine and the closing phenylalanine or tryptophan. A D gene is named only where the DNA matches it firmly. Rows may omit the clone size; those that give it use once, few, many or a size class.

clone_size v_call d_call cdr3_aa
. TRBV5-5 . CASRLLVASTDTQYF
. TRBV2 TRBD2 CASSEDWLAGGTDTQYF
many TRBV7-6 . CASSQQGPYEQYF
. TRBV27 . CASSPFDYMNTEAFF
. TRBV5-5 . CASSAGPTYGEQYF
few TRBV30 . CAWSVGGGRGSPLHF
. TRBV27 TRBD1 CASSDSGGYSNQPQHF
. TRBV5-1 . CASSWTGAEGYTF
few TRBV4-3 . CASSQDRGSGAYNEQFF
few TRBV7-2 . CASSRSGFYEQYF
. TRBV3-1 . CASSHLIAGANVLTF
. TRBV7-3 TRBD1 CARSRTGGADTQYF
few TRBV12-3/TRBV12-4 . CASRGGWSETQYF
few TRBV20-1 TRBD2 CSARNSGKNTGELFF
. TRBV21-1 . CASSKALTGDDTDTQYF